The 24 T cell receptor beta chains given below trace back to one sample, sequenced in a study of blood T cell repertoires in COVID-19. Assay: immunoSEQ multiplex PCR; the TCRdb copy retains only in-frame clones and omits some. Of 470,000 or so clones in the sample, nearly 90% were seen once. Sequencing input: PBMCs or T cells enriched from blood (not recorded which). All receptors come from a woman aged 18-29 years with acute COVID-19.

CDR3 residues: CASSDTLGVNTEAFF. Here the CDR3 DNA reads TGTGCCAGCAGTGATACACTCGGGGTGAACACTGAAGCTTTCTTT. J is TRBJ1-1 and V is TRBV2; D ambiguous. Trimming left V 3 bases short and J 0 bases short, with 11 bases between. The CDR3 has 15 amino acids. Germline loops: CDR1 SNHLY, CDR2 FYNNEI. The whole variable domain, filled in from reference TRBV2 and TRBJ1-1, reads EPEVTQTPSHQVTQMGQEVILRCVPISNHLYFYWYRQILGQKVEFLVSFYNNEISEKSEIFDDQFSVERPDGSNFTLKIRSTKLEDSAMYFCASSDTLGVNTEAFFGQGTRLTVV.

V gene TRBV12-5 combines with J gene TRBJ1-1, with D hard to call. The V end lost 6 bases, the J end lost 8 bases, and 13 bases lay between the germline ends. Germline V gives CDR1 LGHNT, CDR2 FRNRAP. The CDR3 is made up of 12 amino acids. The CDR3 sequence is CASGPGRGEAFF. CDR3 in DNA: TGTGCTAGTGGCCCAGGTCGCGGGGAAGCTTTCTTT.

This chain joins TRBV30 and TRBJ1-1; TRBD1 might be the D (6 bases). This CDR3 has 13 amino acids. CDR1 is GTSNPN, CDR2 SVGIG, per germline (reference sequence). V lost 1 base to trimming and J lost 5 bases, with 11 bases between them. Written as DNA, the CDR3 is TGTGCCTGGAGTGCACAGGGTGGAACTGAAGCTTTCTTT. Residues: CAWSAQGGTEAFF.

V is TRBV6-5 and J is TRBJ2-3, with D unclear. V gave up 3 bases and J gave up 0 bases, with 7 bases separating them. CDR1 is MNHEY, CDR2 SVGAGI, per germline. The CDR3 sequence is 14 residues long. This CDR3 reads CASSYDRSTDTQYF. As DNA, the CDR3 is TGTGCCAGCAGTTATGATCGGAGCACAGATACGCAGTATTTT.

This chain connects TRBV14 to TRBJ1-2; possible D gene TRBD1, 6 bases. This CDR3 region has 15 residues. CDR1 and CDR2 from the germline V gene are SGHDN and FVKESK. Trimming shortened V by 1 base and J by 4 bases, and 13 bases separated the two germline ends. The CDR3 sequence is CASSQVKGGLYGYTF. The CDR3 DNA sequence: TGTGCCAGCAGCCAAGTCAAGGGGGGGCTCTATGGCTACACCTTC.

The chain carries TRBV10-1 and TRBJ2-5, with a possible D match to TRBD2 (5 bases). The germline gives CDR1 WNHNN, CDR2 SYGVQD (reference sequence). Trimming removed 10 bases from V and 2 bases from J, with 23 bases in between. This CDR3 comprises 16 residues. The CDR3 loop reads CAKLWRAGDFQETQYF. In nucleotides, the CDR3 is TGCGCCAAACTTTGGCGGGCAGGAGATTTTCAAGAGACCCAGTACTTC.

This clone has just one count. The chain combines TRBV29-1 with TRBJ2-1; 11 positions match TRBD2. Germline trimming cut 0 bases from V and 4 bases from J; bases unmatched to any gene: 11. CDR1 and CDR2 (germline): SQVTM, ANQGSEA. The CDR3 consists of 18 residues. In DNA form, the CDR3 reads TGCAGCGTTGAAGAGATTAGCGGGGGGGGGACCCTTTACAATGAGCAGTTCTTC. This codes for CSVEEISGGGTLYNEQFF.

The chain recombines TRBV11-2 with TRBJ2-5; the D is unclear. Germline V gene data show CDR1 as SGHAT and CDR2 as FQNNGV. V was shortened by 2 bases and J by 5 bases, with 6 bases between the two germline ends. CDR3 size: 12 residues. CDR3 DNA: TGTGCCAGCAGCTTATCGGTGGAGACCCAGTACTTC. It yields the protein CASSLSVETQYF.

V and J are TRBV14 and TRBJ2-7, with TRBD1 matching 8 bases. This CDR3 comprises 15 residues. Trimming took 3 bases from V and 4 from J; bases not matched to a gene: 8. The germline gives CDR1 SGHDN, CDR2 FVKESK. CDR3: CASSQEAGGGYEQYF. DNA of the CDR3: TGTGCCAGCAGCCAGGAGGCAGGGGGCGGATACGAGCAGTACTTC.

CDR3 in amino acids: CAWSVRSGRAMGEQYF. In DNA, the CDR3 is TGTGCCTGGAGTGTACGCTCCGGGAGGGCCATGGGCGAGCAGTACTTC. The gene calls are TRBV30 and TRBJ2-7, with 8 bases identical to TRBD2. The V gene end was trimmed by 0 bases and the J gene end by 6 bases; junction bases not matched to a gene: 13. The CDR3 is 16 amino acids. Germline lookup yields CDR1 GTSNPN and CDR2 SVGIG (reference sequence).

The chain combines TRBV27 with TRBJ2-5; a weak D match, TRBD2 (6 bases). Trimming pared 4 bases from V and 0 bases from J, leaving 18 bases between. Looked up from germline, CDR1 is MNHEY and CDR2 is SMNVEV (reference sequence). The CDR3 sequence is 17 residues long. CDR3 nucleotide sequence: TGTGCCAGCAGTTCCCGCCTGCGGGGTTGGGACCAAGAGACCCAGTACTTC. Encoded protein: CASSSRLRGWDQETQYF.

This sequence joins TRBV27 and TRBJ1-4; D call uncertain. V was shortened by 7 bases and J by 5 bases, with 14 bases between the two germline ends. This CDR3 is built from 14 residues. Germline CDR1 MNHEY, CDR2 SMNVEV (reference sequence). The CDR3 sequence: CASTLGYPNEKLFF. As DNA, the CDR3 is TGTGCCAGCACCCTCGGGTACCCGAATGAAAAACTGTTTTTT.

CDR3 DNA: TGTGCCAGCAGTGGTTTCAGGGATCTAGGAAACACCATATATTTT. This gives the protein CASSGFRDLGNTIYF. The chain recombines TRBV2 with TRBJ1-3, with D possibly matching TRBD1 (5 bases). V dropped 4 bases and J dropped 4 bases, with 14 bases sitting between them. The CDR3 is made up of 15 amino acids. Germline loops: CDR1 SNHLY, CDR2 FYNNEI.

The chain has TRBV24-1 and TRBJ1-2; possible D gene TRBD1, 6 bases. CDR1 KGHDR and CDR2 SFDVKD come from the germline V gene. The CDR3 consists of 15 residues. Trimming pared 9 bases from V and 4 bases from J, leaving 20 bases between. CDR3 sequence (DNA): TGTGCCACCCGGGGATGGGCAGGGGCGACCTATGGCTACACCTTC. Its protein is CATRGWAGATYGYTF.

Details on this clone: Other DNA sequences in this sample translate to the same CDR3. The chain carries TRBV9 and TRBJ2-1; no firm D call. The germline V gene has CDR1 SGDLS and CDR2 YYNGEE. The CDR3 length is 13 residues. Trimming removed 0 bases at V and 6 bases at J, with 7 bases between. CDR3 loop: CASSVALGNEQFF. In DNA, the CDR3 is TGTGCCAGCAGCGTAGCCCTAGGCAATGAGCAGTTCTTC.

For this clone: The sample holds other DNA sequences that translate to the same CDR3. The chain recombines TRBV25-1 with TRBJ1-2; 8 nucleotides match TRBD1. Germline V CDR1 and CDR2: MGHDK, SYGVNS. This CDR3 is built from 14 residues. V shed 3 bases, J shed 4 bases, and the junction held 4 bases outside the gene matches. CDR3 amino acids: CASSETGVGYGYTF. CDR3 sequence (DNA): TGTGCCAGCAGTGAGACAGGGGTTGGCTATGGCTACACCTTC.

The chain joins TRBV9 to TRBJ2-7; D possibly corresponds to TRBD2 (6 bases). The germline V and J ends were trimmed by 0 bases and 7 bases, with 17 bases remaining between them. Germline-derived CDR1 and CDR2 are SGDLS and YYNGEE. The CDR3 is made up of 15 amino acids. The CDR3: CASSVAAGLAGEQYF. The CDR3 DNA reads TGTGCCAGCAGCGTAGCTGCGGGATTGGCGGGGGAGCAGTACTTC.

DNA of the CDR3: TGCAGCGTTGAAGAGTCAGGGACTAGCGCCTACGAGCAGTACTTC. Protein product: CSVEESGTSAYEQYF. The V gene is TRBV29-1, the J gene TRBJ2-7; 10 nucleotides align to TRBD2. Germline loops: CDR1 SQVTM, CDR2 ANQGSEA. After removal of 0 bases from V and 2 bases from J, the junction contained 4 bases not matched to a gene. The length of the CDR3 is 15 residues.

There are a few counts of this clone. CDR3: CASSPSGGGETQYF. In DNA, the CDR3 is TGTGCCAGCAGCCCGAGCGGGGGAGGAGAGACCCAGTACTTC. The chain joins TRBV3-1 (or the pseudogene TRBV3-2) to TRBJ2-5; 8 bases map to TRBD2. The CDR3 runs 14 residues. Germline V CDR1 and CDR2: LGHDT, YNNKEL (reference sequence). Germline trimming cut 4 bases from V and 4 bases from J; bases unmatched to any gene: 5.

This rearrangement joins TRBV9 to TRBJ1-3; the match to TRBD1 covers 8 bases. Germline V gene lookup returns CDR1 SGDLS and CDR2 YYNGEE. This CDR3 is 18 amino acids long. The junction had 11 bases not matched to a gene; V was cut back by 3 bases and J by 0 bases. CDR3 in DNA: TGTGCCAGCAGCGGCTTTCAGGGGGCCTCCCTCTCTGGAAACACCATATATTTT. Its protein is CASSGFQGASLSGNTIYF. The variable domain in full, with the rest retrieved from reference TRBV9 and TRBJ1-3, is DSGVTQTPKHLITATGQRVTLRCSPRSGDLSVYWYQQSLDQGLQFLIQYYNGEERAKGNILERFSAQQFPDLHSELNLSSLELGDSALYFCASSGFQGASLSGNTIYFGEGSWLTVV.

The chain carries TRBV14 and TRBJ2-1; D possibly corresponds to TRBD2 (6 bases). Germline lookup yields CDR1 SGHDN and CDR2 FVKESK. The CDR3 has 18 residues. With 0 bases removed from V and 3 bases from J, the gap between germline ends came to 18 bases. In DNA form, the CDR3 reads TGTGCCAGCAGCCAAGATCGTGCGGCGGGATCATACTACAATGAGCAGTTCTTC. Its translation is CASSQDRAAGSYYNEQFF.

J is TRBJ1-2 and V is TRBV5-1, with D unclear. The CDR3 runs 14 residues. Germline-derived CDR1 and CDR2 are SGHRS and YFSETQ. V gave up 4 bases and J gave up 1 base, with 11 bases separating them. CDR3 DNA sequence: TGCGCCAGCAGCACTACGACCGGTAACTATGGCTACACCTTC. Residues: CASSTTTGNYGYTF.

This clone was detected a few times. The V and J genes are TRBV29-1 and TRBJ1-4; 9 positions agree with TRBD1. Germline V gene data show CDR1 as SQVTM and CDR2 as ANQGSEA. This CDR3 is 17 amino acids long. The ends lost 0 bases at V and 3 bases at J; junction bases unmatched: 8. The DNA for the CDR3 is TGCAGCGTTGAAGATGGGACAGGGCTCTTGTCTAATGAAAAACTGTTTTTT. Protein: CSVEDGTGLLSNEKLFF.

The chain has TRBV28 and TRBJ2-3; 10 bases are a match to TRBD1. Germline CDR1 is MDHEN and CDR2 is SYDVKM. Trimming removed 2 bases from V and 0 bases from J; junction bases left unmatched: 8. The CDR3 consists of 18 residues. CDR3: CASSLDMTGGLSTDTQYF. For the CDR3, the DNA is TGTGCCAGCAGTTTAGACATGACAGGGGGCCTTAGCACAGATACGCAGTATTTT. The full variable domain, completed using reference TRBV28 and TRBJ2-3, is DVKVTQSSRYLVKRTGEKVFLECVQDMDHENMFWYRQDPGLGLRLIYFSYDVKMKEKGDIPEGYSVSREKKERFSLILESASTNQTSMYLCASSLDMTGGLSTDTQYFGPGTRLTVL.